This paragraph covers one TCR beta chain sequence. Its antigen is not identified. The junction and the germline gene differ at one end; a read error may be behind it. Per the germline V gene, CDR1 is SSHAT and CDR2 is FNYEAQ (reference sequence). This CDR3 has 15 residues. The data derive from a study of OX40 agonist ivuxolimab in advanced cancers. General study points: On average, CD8+ T cells showed a greater number of expanded clones than CD4+. By week 6 at 0.1 to 3.0 mg/kg, blood CD4+ and CD8+ T cells had expanded clonally.

Produced via immunoSEQ multiplex PCR; TCRdb's table is partial and in-frame only. The table records roughly 32,000 clones, roughly nine tenths of them present only once. V and J are TRBV7-7 and TRBJ2-1; 7 bases are a match to TRBD2. This receptor was identified in an adult with an advanced solid tumor such as melanoma, head and neck, liver or kidney cancer. The sequencing used CD4+ or CD8+ T cells sorted from blood, collected in a trial of the OX40 agonist ivuxolimab. The CDR3 loop is CASSLGLAVDNEQFF. In DNA, the CDR3 is TGTGCTAGCAGCTTAGGCCTAGCGGTCGACAATGAGCAGTTCTTC. The entire variable domain, with the rest obtained from reference TRBV7-7 and TRBJ2-1, is as follows: GAGVSQSPRYKVTKRGQDVTLRCDPISSHATLYWYQQALGQGPEFLTYFNYEAQPDKSGLPSDRFSAERPEGSISTLTIQRTEQRDSAMYRCASSLGLAVDNEQFFGPGTRLTVL.